Listed below are T cell receptor beta chains from one sample, sequenced in a study of shared clonotypes between healthy human individuals. Measured with immunoSEQ multiplex PCR; TCRdb has only the in-frame clones, and not every one. The data show 600,000 to 700,000 clones, around 73% seen once. The sample consisted of memory CD4+ T cells sorted from blood. These receptors were taken from a woman in her thirties in good health. Each CDR3 is given with its conserved first and last residue. The D gene is left open where the match is weak. Where a row states a size, it is once, few, many or the class of an expanded clone; other rows omit it.

j_call clone_size v_call d_call cdr3_nt cdr3_aa
TRBJ2-1 . TRBV4-1 . TGCGCCAGCAGCCAAGCTGTTGGGCGGACATCTGGGAATGAGCAGTTCTTC CASSQAVGRTSGNEQFF
TRBJ2-7 once TRBV5-6 . TGTGCCAGCAGCAGGTCCTTAGCGGATAACTACGAGCAGTACTTC CASSRSLADNYEQYF
TRBJ2-3 . TRBV28 . TGTGCCAGCAGACCAACCAGCACAGATACGCAGTATTTT CASRPTSTDTQYF
TRBJ2-5 few TRBV29-1 . TGCAGCGTTGCAGGCGGGCAGGGAGGAGAGACCCAGTACTTC CSVAGGQGGETQYF
TRBJ2-1 few TRBV5-4 TRBD1 TGTGCCAGCACAGTGGACAGGGGCAATGAGCAGTTCTTC CASTVDRGNEQFF
TRBJ1-5 . TRBV7-2 . TGTGCCAGCAGCTTCGGGGGACGGAACAATCAGCCCCAGCATTTT CASSFGGRNNQPQHF
TRBJ2-7 . TRBV5-1 . TGCGCCAGCAGCCCTAGGGTCTCTGAAGGGGAGGAGTACTTC CASSPRVSEGEEYF
TRBJ2-7 . TRBV5-1 TRBD2 TGCGCCAGCAGTCATGAAACTAGCGGGTTCTACGAGCAGTACTTC CASSHETSGFYEQYF
TRBJ2-7 . TRBV28 TRBD1 TGTGCCAGCGCTGGACAGGGTTACTCCTACGAGCAGTACTTC CASAGQGYSYEQYF
TRBJ2-7 . TRBV10-3 TRBD1 TGTGCCATCAATACTGGGACAGGGGGCCTGTACGAGCAGTACTTC CAINTGTGGLYEQYF
TRBJ1-3 . TRBV28 . TGTGCCAGCACCGGAAGGGTGGGGTTTTTAGGAAACACCATATATTTT CASTGRVGFLGNTIYF
TRBJ1-4 few TRBV6-6 TRBD1 TGTGCCAGCAGTTACTCCAGGGGGCAGGATGAAAAACTGTTTTTT CASSYSRGQDEKLFF
TRBJ2-1 . TRBV2 TRBD2 TGTGCCAGCAGTGGAAGGGGTATGGGGACTACCTGGGCCTACAATGAGCAGTTCTTC CASSGRGMGTTWAYNEQFF
TRBJ1-2 few TRBV28 . TGTGCCAGCAGTTTAGACCACAGCTCTTATGGCTACACCTTC CASSLDHSSYGYTF
TRBJ2-3 . TRBV29-1 TRBD2 TGCAGCGTTGTCGTCGTACTAGCGGGAGTATCAGATACGCAGTATTTT CSVVVVLAGVSDTQYF
TRBJ1-2 once TRBV19 . TGTGCCAGTAGTATCGTTGGGGTTACGGGCTACACCTTC CASSIVGVTGYTF
TRBJ2-1 . TRBV28 . TGTGCCAGCAGCTACCTCCGAGGGCAGGGACTTTCAATCCTGGTCTTC CASSYLRGQGLSILVF
TRBJ2-5 . TRBV29-1 TRBD1 TGCAGCGTTCGACAGGGGTCAGAGACCCAGTACTTC CSVRQGSETQYF
TRBJ2-1 . TRBV11-2 . TGTGCCAGCAGTCAAGATAGGGGCCACTTCAATGAGCAGTTCTTC CASSQDRGHFNEQFF
TRBJ1-5 . TRBV4-2 TRBD1 TGTGCCAGCAGTGAACAGGGGGCAAGCAATCAGCCCCAGCATTTT CASSEQGASNQPQHF
TRBJ2-1 . TRBV2 TRBD2 TGTGCCACTTACCGCGGGAGGGACAATGAGCAGTTCTTC CATYRGRDNEQFF
TRBJ1-1 . TRBV7-8 TRBD1 TGTGCCAGCAGCTTCCCGGGACAGGGGGCTGAAGCTTTCTTT CASSFPGQGAEAFF
TRBJ2-5 . TRBV5-1 TRBD2 TGCGCCAGCAGCTTGGTGGGACTAGCGGGTAATGGAGGGAAGGAGACCCAGTACTTC CASSLVGLAGNGGKETQYF
TRBJ1-3 medium-sized TRBV5-1 TRBD1 TGCGCCAGCAGCGGGATTTCCTCCGGGACAGGGGTTTATGGAAACACCATATATTTT CASSGISSGTGVYGNTIYF
TRBJ2-3 few TRBV19 . TGTGCCAGTAGACGTAGCGGTCAGGAGCCAGATACGCAGTATTTT CASRRSGQEPDTQYF
TRBJ1-5 few TRBV7-2 . TGTGCCAGCAGCCGGACAGCTTATCAGCCCCAGCATTTT CASSRTAYQPQHF
TRBJ2-2 . TRBV5-5 . TGTGCCAGCAGCTCTCTCCGGGGGCACACCGGGGAGCTGTTTTTT CASSSLRGHTGELFF
TRBJ1-2 . TRBV2 . TGTGCCAGCAGTCCTCAGGGCCTAAATGGCTACACCTTC CASSPQGLNGYTF
TRBJ1-3 . TRBV6-1 . TGTGCCAGCAGTCCCCATGTGGCCTCTGGAAACACCATATATTTT CASSPHVASGNTIYF
TRBJ2-7 . TRBV6-1 TRBD1 TGTGCCAGCAGTGACATACCGACAGGGAGTGGGGAGCAGTACTTC CASSDIPTGSGEQYF
TRBJ2-1 . TRBV27 TRBD2 TGTGCCAGCAGCCTTAGCGGGAGTTCTACGTTTTTCTTC CASSLSGSSTFFF
TRBJ2-7 . TRBV7-6 . TGTGCCAGCAGCTTGGACGTGGGGACCTACGAGCAGTACTTC CASSLDVGTYEQYF